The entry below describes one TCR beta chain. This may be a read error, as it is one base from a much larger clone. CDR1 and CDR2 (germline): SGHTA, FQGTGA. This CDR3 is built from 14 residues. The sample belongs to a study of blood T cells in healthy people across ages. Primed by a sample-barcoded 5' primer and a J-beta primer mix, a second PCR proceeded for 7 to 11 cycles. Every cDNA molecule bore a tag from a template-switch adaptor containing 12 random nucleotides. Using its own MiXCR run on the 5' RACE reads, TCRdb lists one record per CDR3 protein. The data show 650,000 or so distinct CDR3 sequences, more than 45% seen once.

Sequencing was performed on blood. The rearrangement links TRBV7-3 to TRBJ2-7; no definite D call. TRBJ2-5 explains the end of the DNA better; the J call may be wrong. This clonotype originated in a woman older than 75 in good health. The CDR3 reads CASSVQAPQETQYF. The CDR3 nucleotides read TGTGCCAGCAGCGTGCAAGCCCCGCAGGAGACCCAGTACTTC.